The table lists the clone carrying this TCR beta chain with a count of one. TCR beta chains were sequenced at survey level with immunoSEQ. Sequencing was performed with immunoSEQ multiplex PCR; in TCRdb, only in-frame clones are kept and a portion is missing. The data hold some 70,000 clones, with around 95% observed a single time. Germline V gives CDR1 SGHTA, CDR2 FQGTGA. The junction had 12 bases not matched to a gene; V was cut back by 0 bases and J by 7 bases. This CDR3 comprises 16 residues. This chain uses TRBV7-3 with TRBJ2-7; 7 bases map to TRBD1. Material: PBMCs. The source of this sequence is a man in his forties or fifties with rheumatoid arthritis. The CDR3 spells CASSLTHRGLRGEQYF. CDR3 in DNA: TGTGCCAGCAGCTTAACACACAGGGGTCTGAGAGGGGAGCAGTACTTC.